The TCR beta chain described here comes from a study of blood T cell repertoires in COVID-19. Study-wide background: Some COVID-19 samples were acute and others convalescent; all came from the United States, Italy and Spain. PBMCs, B-cell-depleted T cells, or T cells provided the cDNA or gDNA that made up the material.

Trimming took 3 bases from V and 3 from J, leaving 9 bases between them. Germline V CDR1 and CDR2: SGHVS, FQNEAQ. The CDR3 is made up of 14 amino acids. Comments on this clone: Other DNA sequences in the sample encode the same CDR3.

Study processing details: Nucleated cell number was recorded as an estimate derived from reference gene primer amplification. The data were produced by immunoSEQ multiplex PCR, yet TCRdb's version contains in-frame clones alone and is incomplete. The V and J calls and clone size come from that table; D and trimming were worked out from the DNA. The repertoire holds roughly 90,000 clones, with almost 90% as singletons. Sequencing was carried out using peripheral blood. This TCR came from a human donor with active COVID-19. The donor label of this sample is uncertain. V usage is TRBV7-8 and J usage is TRBJ1-5; D is uncertain. DNA for the CDR3: TGTGCCAGCAGCTTTGCGGGATTCAATCAGCCCCAGCATTTT. Protein product: CASSFAGFNQPQHF.